These 21 T cell receptor beta chains were all obtained from the same sample, sequenced in a study of identical twins. Using its own MiXCR run on the 5' RACE reads, TCRdb lists one record per CDR3 protein. The sample contains fewer than 900,000 distinct CDR3 sequences, approximately 22% of which appear only once. This sample was shared with a second study, whose subject was T cells expressing NK-cell markers.

Material for sequencing was PBMCs. The receptors were gathered from a woman aged 18-29 years in good health.

There are a few counts of this clonotype. This chain uses TRBV6-5 with TRBJ2-3; D uncertain. Trimming removed 4 bases at V and 1 base at J, with 9 bases between. Germline loops: CDR1 MNHEY, CDR2 SVGAGI. The CDR3 is 14 amino acids. The CDR3: CASSWSDRTDTQYF. The CDR3 coding sequence is TGTGCCAGCAGTTGGTCGGACCGCACAGATACGCAGTATTTT.

The chain uses TRBV6-5 and TRBJ2-1; the match to TRBD2 covers 9 bases. With V trimmed by 2 bases and J by 5 bases, 4 bases remained unmatched. The germline gives CDR1 MNHEY, CDR2 SVGAGI. The CDR3 covers 15 residues. CDR3 bases: TGTGCCAGCAGTTACCGTCCTAGCGGGGACAATGAGCAGTTCTTC. Its translation: CASSYRPSGDNEQFF.

This clonotype was seen a handful of times. This rearrangement joins TRBV7-9 to TRBJ2-3; possibly TRBD1 for D (6 bases). This CDR3 region has 16 residues. Trimming pared 5 bases from V and 5 bases from J, leaving 20 bases between. CDR1 is SEHNR and CDR2 is FQNEAQ in the germline V gene (reference sequence). CDR3 sequence reads: CASSPIYRVGGDTQYF. In nucleotides, the CDR3 is TGTGCCAGCAGCCCTATATACAGGGTTGGTGGAGATACGCAGTATTTT.

This clonotype has just a few counts. This sequence joins TRBV6-5 and TRBJ1-6, with 7 bases matching TRBD1. The CDR3 totals 18 residues. In germline, CDR1 is MNHEY, CDR2 SVGAGI. V trimming: 0 bases; J trimming: 6 bases; junction bases outside the gene matches: 11. This CDR3 reads CASSYSTTTGLGNSPLHF. Written as DNA, the CDR3 is TGTGCCAGCAGTTACTCCACTACGACAGGGTTGGGTAATTCACCCCTCCACTTT.

This clonotype was picked up a small number of times. V usage is TRBV20-1 and J usage is TRBJ2-5; maybe TRBD1 (5 bases). Germline-derived CDR1 and CDR2 are DFQATT and SNEGSKA (reference sequence). Trimming left V 4 bases short and J 1 base short, with 10 bases between. The CDR3 has 13 residues. CDR3 sequence reads: CSATRGVQETQYF. The CDR3 coding sequence is TGCAGTGCTACAAGGGGTGTCCAAGAGACCCAGTACTTC.

This clonotype has a count of ten or more. The rearrangement joins TRBV12-3 or TRBV12-4 to TRBJ1-1; D is unclear. This CDR3 is 13 amino acids long. Trimming removed 6 bases at V and 2 bases at J, with 10 bases between. This CDR3 reads CASRLIGNTEAFF. The CDR3 DNA sequence: TGTGCCAGCAGGTTGATCGGTAACACTGAAGCTTTCTTT.

The V and J genes are TRBV5-1 and TRBJ2-3; the match to TRBD1 covers 10 bases. Germline values: CDR1 SGHRS, CDR2 YFSETQ. V dropped 2 bases and J dropped 4; count of bases not matched to a gene: 4. CDR3 length: 15 residues. The CDR3 DNA sequence: TGCGCCAGCAGCTTCGGACAGGGGGGGGCAGATACGCAGTATTTT. Protein sequence: CASSFGQGGADTQYF.

This chain joins TRBV7-9 and TRBJ2-5; 7 positions agree with TRBD2. CDR1 is SEHNR, CDR2 FQNEAQ, per germline (reference sequence). V was pared by 3 bases and J by 5 bases, with 3 bases of the junction left unmatched. The CDR3 covers 13 residues. The CDR3 loop is CASSFAGEETQYF. As DNA, the CDR3 is TGTGCCAGCAGCTTCGCGGGGGAGGAGACCCAGTACTTC. The whole variable domain, remainder taken from reference TRBV7-9 and TRBJ2-5, is DTGVSQNPRHKITKRGQNVTFRCDPISEHNRLYWYRQTLGQGPEFLTYFQNEAQLEKSRLLSDRFSAERPKGSFSTLEIQRTEQGDSAMYLCASSFAGEETQYFGPGTRLLVL.

This clonotype was picked up a small number of times. J is TRBJ2-3 and V is TRBV12-3 or TRBV12-4, with 10 bases identical to TRBD2. This CDR3 region has 15 residues. V dropped 5 bases and J dropped 8; count of bases not matched to a gene: 10. The CDR3 loop is CASSPLSGRFVTQYF. In DNA, the CDR3 is TGTGCCAGCAGTCCCCTTAGCGGGAGGTTTGTTACGCAGTATTTT.

This clonotype occurred many times. This chain uses TRBV12-5 with TRBJ2-3; tentatively, D is TRBD1 (5 bases). V gave up 6 bases and J gave up 4 bases, with 17 bases separating them. This CDR3 is built from 15 residues. Germline CDR1 LGHNT, CDR2 FRNRAP. CDR3 DNA: TGTGCTAGTGGAAGGGGCGGACCCCAGGCAGATACGCAGTATTTT. It encodes CASGRGGPQADTQYF.

This clonotype was observed a handful of times. V gene TRBV12-3 or TRBV12-4 combines with J gene TRBJ2-4, with TRBD2 as a possible D gene (5 bases). The length of the CDR3 is 12 residues. The germline V and J ends were trimmed by 6 bases and 5 bases, with 8 bases remaining between them. In nucleotides, the CDR3 is TGTGCCAGCAGCAGGACTCAAAACATTCAGTACTTC. Translation: CASSRTQNIQYF.

V usage is TRBV5-5 and J usage is TRBJ1-1, with 7 bases fitting TRBD1. This CDR3 is built from 15 residues. V trimming: 2 bases; J trimming: 5 bases; junction bases outside the gene matches: 9. Germline assignment: CDR1 SGHKS and CDR2 YYEKEE (reference sequence). The CDR3 spells CASSFGLGQQTEAFF. DNA of the CDR3: TGTGCCAGCAGCTTTGGGCTGGGACAGCAAACTGAAGCTTTCTTT. Full variable domain (outside the CDR3, taken from reference TRBV5-5 and TRBJ1-1): DAGVTQSPTHLIKTRGQQVTLRCSPISGHKSVSWYQQVLGQGPQFIFQYYEKEERGRGNFPDRFSARQFPNYSSELNVNALLLGDSALYLCASSFGLGQQTEAFFGQGTRLTVV.

V is TRBV5-1 and J is TRBJ1-1; TRBD1 might be the D (5 bases). In germline, CDR1 is SGHRS, CDR2 YFSETQ. Trimming stripped 0 bases from V and 4 bases from J, with 10 bases between. CDR3 length: 14 residues. The CDR3 spells CASSLDLGGTEAFF. The CDR3 coding sequence is TGCGCCAGCAGCTTGGACTTGGGGGGCACTGAAGCTTTCTTT.

This clonotype was seen a handful of times. The gene calls are TRBV10-3 and TRBJ1-2, with TRBD1 as a possible D gene (6 bases). Per germline, CDR1 ENHRY and CDR2 SYGVKD. The CDR3 is made up of 13 amino acids. The V gene lost 9 bases and the J gene lost 1 base, with 12 bases spanning the gap. The CDR3 DNA reads as TGTGCCATACAGGGCGTCGGTAACTATGGCTACACCTTC. Protein product: CAIQGVGNYGYTF.

This clonotype appeared a few times. The genes are TRBV29-1 and TRBJ2-7; D perhaps matches TRBD1 (6 bases). V lost 7 bases and J lost 2, with 9 bases in between. The CDR3 is made up of 11 amino acids. Germline CDR1 is SQVTM and CDR2 is ANQGSEA. The chain's CDR3 is CSAGTTYEQYF. In nucleotides, the CDR3 is TGCAGCGCCGGGACAACCTACGAGCAGTACTTC.

This clonotype appeared many times. CDR3 DNA: TGCAGTGCTAGGCAGTACAATGAGCAGTTCTTC. Its protein is CSARQYNEQFF. The chain employs TRBV20-1 and TRBJ2-1; D unclear. Trimming removed 3 bases at V and 4 bases at J, with 4 bases between. This CDR3 has 11 amino acids. Per the germline V gene, CDR1 is DFQATT and CDR2 is SNEGSKA (reference sequence).

The sample holds a few counts of this clonotype. The rearrangement uses TRBV6-1 and TRBJ2-5; 9 bases align to TRBD1. This CDR3 has 15 amino acids. The J segment lost 3 bases and the V segment lost 5 bases, leaving 7 bases of the junction unmatched. Germline V CDR1 and CDR2: MNHNS, SASEGT. CDR3 in amino acids: CASSPRTGEKETQYF. CDR3 sequence (DNA): TGTGCCAGCAGTCCCCGGACAGGGGAGAAAGAGACCCAGTACTTC.

This clonotype was detected only a few times. This chain links TRBV27 with TRBJ2-3; possibly TRBD1 for D (6 bases). V was cut by 5 bases and J by 9 bases, with 15 bases left in between. Germline V gives CDR1 MNHEY, CDR2 SMNVEV (reference sequence). There are 13 residues in the CDR3. CDR3 amino acids: CASSQLGARTQYF. The DNA of the CDR3 is TGTGCCAGCAGTCAACTGGGGGCGAGGACGCAGTATTTT.

This clonotype appeared many times. The chain links TRBV7-9 to TRBJ1-5, with D hard to call. Germline V lookup: CDR1 SEHNR, CDR2 FQNEAQ (reference sequence). The V and J ends lost 1 base and 3 bases respectively, with 10 bases between them. The CDR3 length is 15 residues. The CDR3 protein is CASSLDYGFNQPQHF. The CDR3, as DNA: TGTGCCAGCAGCTTAGATTACGGTTTCAATCAGCCCCAGCATTTT.

This clonotype was seen a handful of times. The chain recombines TRBV10-3 with TRBJ2-1, with 10 positions matching TRBD2. V gave up 10 bases and J gave up 4 bases; unmatched junction bases: 7. Looked up from germline, CDR1 is ENHRY and CDR2 is SYGVKD. This CDR3 spans 14 amino acids. The CDR3 DNA follows: TGTGCCACCCTAAAACTAGCGGGGTACAATGAGCAGTTCTTC. It encodes CATLKLAGYNEQFF.

The gene calls are TRBV6-1 and TRBJ1-1; D is possibly TRBD1 (5 bases). V lost 4 bases, J lost 1 base, and 10 bases lay in between. The germline V gene has CDR1 MNHNS and CDR2 SASEGT. The CDR3 length is 14 residues. The CDR3 nucleotides read TGTGCCAGCAGTGGGGGCCCCCGGAACACTGAAGCTTTCTTT. This gives the protein CASSGGPRNTEAFF.